The clone carrying this TCR beta chain was seen ten or more times. Its antigen is as yet unknown. TCRdb reprocessed the multiplex PCR reads with MiXCR, giving one entry per CDR3 protein. The table records some 170,000 distinct CDR3 sequences, around 33% of them present only once. Axillary draining lymph nodes of breast cancer patients supplied the node samples. This sample was included in a study of breast tumors, draining lymph nodes, adjacent tissues. Germline V lookup: CDR1 MDHEN, CDR2 SYDVKM. V trimming: 4 bases; J trimming: 6 bases; junction bases outside the gene matches: 4. This CDR3 region has 13 residues. Study outcomes and limitations: Compared with basal-like, luminal-like tumors shared significantly more repertoire with nontumor tissue. Tumor repertoires ranked between lymph nodes and nontumor tissue in diversity, with V and J gene preferences. That most tumor T cells come from lymph nodes remained unproven.

The sequence came from a female donor with breast cancer. Some clones in this sample may be carry-over from other donors' samples. V usage is TRBV28 and J usage is TRBJ2-7; 9 nucleotides agree with TRBD1. The specimen sequenced was axillary lymph node tissue. The CDR3, as DNA: TGTGCCAGCAGTTCCAACAGGGGGCTCGAGCAGTACTTC. It codes for CASSSNRGLEQYF.